Each of the 11 T cell receptor beta chains below was sequenced from the same sample in a study of beta chain features in type 1 diabetes. General observations from the study: TCRB CDR3s from Type 1 diabetes patients were moderately but significantly shorter in all four CD4+ subsets.

Expressed TCRB transcripts were sequenced after all isolated RNA was converted to cDNA. Produced via immunoSEQ multiplex PCR; TCRdb's table is partial and in-frame only. The sample comprises some 350,000 clones, about 14% of which are singletons, and over 0.014% rests with the top ten. These receptors have no known antigen. The sequenced sample consisted of naive CD4+ T cells from blood. These receptor sequences come from a woman between 18 and 30 years old with type 1 diabetes.

This clone turned up a few times. The chain has TRBV9 and TRBJ2-3, with TRBD2 identical over 8 bases. Unmatched junction bases numbered 3, after V lost 4 bases and J lost 2 bases. Germline CDR1 reads SGDLS; CDR2 reads YYNGEE. The CDR3 is made up of 14 amino acids. This chain's CDR3 is CASSSGGFTDTQYF. In DNA form, the CDR3 reads TGTGCCAGCAGCTCGGGGGGGTTCACAGATACGCAGTATTTT.

This chain links TRBV18 with TRBJ2-6; the D is unclear. Germline V CDR1 and CDR2: KGHSH, LQKENI. The length of the CDR3 is 16 residues. Trimming removed 3 bases from V and 1 base from J, with 10 bases in between. The chain's CDR3 is CASSPTRASGANVLTF. The CDR3 region has the DNA TGTGCCAGCTCACCTACCCGTGCGTCTGGGGCCAACGTCCTGACTTTC.

The chain links TRBV27 to TRBJ2-7; 7 bases agree with TRBD1. After removal of 7 bases from V and 3 bases from J, the junction contained 6 bases not matched to a gene. Germline V gene sequence: CDR1 MNHEY, CDR2 SMNVEV (reference sequence). The CDR3 extends over 13 amino acids. CDR3 protein: CASTMTGSYEQYF. Written as DNA, the CDR3 is TGTGCCAGCACCATGACAGGGAGCTACGAGCAGTACTTC.

Here the CDR3 reads CASSRDLSGGVYEQYF. DNA of the CDR3: TGTGCCAGTAGCCGGGACCTTAGCGGGGGAGTCTACGAGCAGTACTTC. The V and J genes are TRBV19 and TRBJ2-7; 9 nucleotides agree with TRBD2. The CDR3 is 16 amino acids. V lost 6 bases and J lost 3; bases outside the gene matches: 12. CDR1 and CDR2 (germline): LNHDA, SQIVND (reference sequence).

The chain is built from TRBV29-1 and TRBJ1-5, with 9 positions matching TRBD1. V lost 7 bases, J lost 7 bases, and 11 bases stayed unmatched. CDR1 is SQVTM and CDR2 is ANQGSEA in the germline V gene. The length of the CDR3 is 14 residues. The CDR3 region is CSATTGGVGQPQHF. DNA for the CDR3: TGCAGCGCCACGACAGGGGGTGTAGGCCAGCCCCAGCATTTT.

The sample holds a few counts of this clone. This sequence joins TRBV2 and TRBJ2-7; 9 nucleotides agree with TRBD2. CDR1 SNHLY and CDR2 FYNNEI come from the germline V gene. The CDR3 contains 14 residues. The V and J ends lost 7 bases and 3 bases, in that order; junction bases with no gene match: 7. The DNA for the CDR3 is TGTGCCAGCACCCGGACTAGCGCAGTCTACGAGCAGTACTTC. This encodes CASTRTSAVYEQYF.

This clone has only a few counts. J is TRBJ2-1 and V is TRBV5-1; D is uncertain. Germline CDR1 is SGHRS and CDR2 is YFSETQ. The ends were cut back, 6 bases at V and 5 bases at J, with 12 bases in the middle. The CDR3 has 13 residues. The CDR3 nucleotides read TGCGCCAGCACCCTCGGGTTCGACAATGAGCAGTTCTTC. Protein: CASTLGFDNEQFF.

This clone has just a few counts. V gene TRBV7-2 combines with J gene TRBJ2-1; TRBD2 agrees at 11 bases. CDR3 length: 17 residues. The junction had 6 bases not matched to a gene; V was cut back by 5 bases and J by 0 bases. Per germline, CDR1 SGHTA and CDR2 FQGNSA. The CDR3 coding sequence is TGTGCCAGCAGCCCCCGACTAGCGGGGAGCTCCTACAATGAGCAGTTCTTC. Encoded protein: CASSPRLAGSSYNEQFF.

This clone has more than one count but fewer than ten. The rearrangement joins TRBV4-2 to TRBJ2-1; 7 nucleotides line up with TRBD1. The CDR3 sequence is 15 residues long. Per germline, CDR1 LGHNA and CDR2 YNFKEQ. V lost 0 bases and J lost 9; bases outside the gene matches: 8. CDR3 sequence reads: CASSQEDRDDGEQFF. The CDR3 nucleotides read TGTGCCAGCAGCCAAGAAGACAGGGATGACGGTGAGCAGTTCTTC.

The CDR3 nucleotides are TGTGCCAGCAGACAGGGGACCTACAATGAGCAGTTCTTC. Encoded protein: CASRQGTYNEQFF. This chain links TRBV7-2 with TRBJ2-1; 7 positions agree with TRBD1. Germline CDR1 is SGHTA and CDR2 is FQGNSA. Trimming removed 6 bases from V and 2 bases from J; junction bases left unmatched: 1. This CDR3 has 13 residues.

This clone was counted a few times. This chain uses TRBV10-3 with TRBJ2-1; 16 positions match TRBD2. The J segment lost 3 bases and the V segment lost 6 bases, leaving 8 bases of the junction unmatched. This CDR3 has 18 amino acids. The V gene's germline CDR1 is ENHRY and CDR2 SYGVKD. CDR3 sequence reads: CAIRAGTSGRVFYNEQFF. The CDR3 nucleotides are TGTGCCATCAGAGCCGGGACTAGCGGGAGGGTCTTCTACAATGAGCAGTTCTTC.